This T cell receptor (beta chain) was retrieved from a study of preoperative IRX-2 immunotherapy in early breast cancer (dated by TCRdb to the late 2010s). As concerns this clone: The clone's antigen remains unknown. Per-base qualities were not stored, and no clone one base away is much larger.

The treatment or condition label, as the study defines it: preoperative locoregional IRX-2 cytokine immunotherapy. The samples were obtained from a phase Ib study that tested preoperative, locoregional IRX-2 cytokine immunotherapy designed to prime immune responses. Patients with early-stage breast cancer who were given IRX-2 before surgery served as donors. To prepare the library, the immunoSEQ multiplex PCR assay was applied. Sourced from immuneACCESS, this table was stored by TCRdb with only in-frame sequences that have V and J called. A share of the clones is absent; for the studies checked, an unresolved V gene accounts for under half, and the remainder has no known explanation. This sample is represented by over 5,500 clones; over 70% of them were singletons. Roughly 18% of the sample lies in the top ten. The CDR3 numbers 13 residues from cysteine through phenylalanine. Left in the record is the CDR3 DNA by itself, 39 bases read in frame from the first base.

The chain employs TRBV22-1 and TRBJ1-6; the D call of TRBD1 is as the table states it, not checked on the DNA. TRBV22-1 is designated a pseudogene. The source material was tumor tissue, sampled before IRX-2 immunotherapy. The TCR comes from a human donor with breast cancer. The CDR3 region reads CAEGDSVNSPLHF. The DNA sequence is as follows: TGTGCCGAGGGGGACAGCGTTAATTCACCCCTCCACTTT.